Each of the 4 T cell receptor beta chains below was sequenced from the same sample in a study of cytomegalovirus exposure and HLA in healthy donors. The PCR had 60 Vbeta and 13 Jbeta primers. Some clones are missing from TCRdb's copy, which holds only in-frame ones; the method was immunoSEQ multiplex PCR. In total, the table holds approximately 180,000 clones. Sequences were obtained from PBMCs. All receptors come from a man aged 25 to 45 in good health and CMV-seronegative.

V and J are TRBV28 and TRBJ1-1, with D uncertain. The germline V gene encodes CDR1 MDHEN and CDR2 SYDVKM. The germline V and J ends were trimmed by 5 bases and 5 bases, with 12 bases remaining between them. The CDR3 contains 13 residues. CDR3 loop: CASSRSLWTEAFF. The CDR3 DNA reads TGTGCCAGCAGTCGGAGCCTGTGGACTGAAGCTTTCTTT.

This chain connects TRBV13 to TRBJ2-1; D might be TRBD1 (6 bases). CDR3 length equals 15 residues. Germline V CDR1 and CDR2: PRHDT, FYEKMQ (reference sequence). With 5 bases removed from V and 8 bases from J, the gap between germline ends came to 19 bases. In DNA, the CDR3 is TGTGCCAGCAGCCAAAAGCACAGGGCCGGCTATGAGCAGTTCTTC. This gives the protein CASSQKHRAGYEQFF.

V gene TRBV7-2 combines with J gene TRBJ1-1; 7 nucleotides match TRBD1. The CDR3 extends over 13 amino acids. The germline V gene encodes CDR1 SGHTA and CDR2 FQGNSA. With V trimmed by 3 bases and J by 11 bases, 9 bases remained unmatched. The CDR3 is CASSFFVQGGAFF. CDR3 in DNA: TGTGCCAGCAGCTTTTTTGTTCAGGGGGGCGCTTTCTTT.

The chain has TRBV6-5 and TRBJ2-3; 13 bases are a match to TRBD2. The CDR3 consists of 16 residues. V lost 0 bases and J lost 6; bases outside the gene matches: 3. CDR1 is MNHEY, CDR2 SVGAGI, per germline. CDR3 in DNA: TGTGCCAGCAGTTACTCTGGACTAGCGGGAGTGGATACGCAGTATTTT. Translation: CASSYSGLAGVDTQYF.